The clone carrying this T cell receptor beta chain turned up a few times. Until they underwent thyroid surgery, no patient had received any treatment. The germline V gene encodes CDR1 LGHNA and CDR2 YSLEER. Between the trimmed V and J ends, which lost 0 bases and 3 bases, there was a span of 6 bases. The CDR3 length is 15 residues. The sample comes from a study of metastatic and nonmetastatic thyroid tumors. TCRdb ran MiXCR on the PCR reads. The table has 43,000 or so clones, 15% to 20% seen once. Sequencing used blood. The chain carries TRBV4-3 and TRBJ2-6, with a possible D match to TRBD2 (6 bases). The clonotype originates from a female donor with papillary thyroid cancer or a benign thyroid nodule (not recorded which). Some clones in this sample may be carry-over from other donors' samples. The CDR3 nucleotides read TGCGCCAGCAGCCAAGACGGGAGTGGGGCCAACGTCCTGACTTTC. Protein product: CASSQDGSGANVLTF.